Reported below is one T cell receptor (beta chain). Germline-derived CDR1 and CDR2 are LNHDA and SQIVND (reference sequence). Unmatched junction bases numbered 7, after V lost 5 bases and J lost 7 bases. This CDR3 contains 14 residues. The sample belongs to a study of blood T cell repertoires in COVID-19. Looking at the study overall: Samples taken during acute and convalescent COVID-19 were collected in the United States, Italy and Spain. From T cells, B-cell-depleted T cells, or PBMCs came the material, which was cDNA or gDNA.

In the original processing: Estimation of nucleated cell counts relied on the amplification of reference gene primers. Libraries were prepared by immunoSEQ multiplex PCR; TCRdb keeps only in-frame clonotypes and omits some of them. V and J calls and clone size are copied from that table; D and trimming were computed from the DNA. Here the sample spans about 80,000 clones, roughly 80% being singletons. The receptor was derived from a woman aged 65 to 85 with acute or convalescent COVID-19. Input material: peripheral blood. The chain uses TRBV19 and TRBJ1-4; 7 nucleotides line up with TRBD1. CDR3 bases: TGTGCCAGTAGTCGCGACAGGGTTAGTGAAAAACTGTTTTTT. Its translation: CASSRDRVSEKLFF.